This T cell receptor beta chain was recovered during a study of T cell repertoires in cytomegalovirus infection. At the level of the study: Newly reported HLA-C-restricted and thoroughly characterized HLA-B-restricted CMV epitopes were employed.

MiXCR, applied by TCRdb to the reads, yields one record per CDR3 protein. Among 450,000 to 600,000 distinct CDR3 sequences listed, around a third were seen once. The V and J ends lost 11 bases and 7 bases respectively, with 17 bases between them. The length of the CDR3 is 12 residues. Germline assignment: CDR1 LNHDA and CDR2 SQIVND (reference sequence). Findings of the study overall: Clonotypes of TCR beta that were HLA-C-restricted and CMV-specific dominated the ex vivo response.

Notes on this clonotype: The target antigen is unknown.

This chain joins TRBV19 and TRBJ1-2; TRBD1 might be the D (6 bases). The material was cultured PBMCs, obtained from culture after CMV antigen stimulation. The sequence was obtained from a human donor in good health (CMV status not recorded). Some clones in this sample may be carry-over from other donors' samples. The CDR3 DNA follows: TGTGCCTCAGTGGGGGGCGCAGGTGGCTACACCTTC. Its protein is CASVGGAGGYTF.